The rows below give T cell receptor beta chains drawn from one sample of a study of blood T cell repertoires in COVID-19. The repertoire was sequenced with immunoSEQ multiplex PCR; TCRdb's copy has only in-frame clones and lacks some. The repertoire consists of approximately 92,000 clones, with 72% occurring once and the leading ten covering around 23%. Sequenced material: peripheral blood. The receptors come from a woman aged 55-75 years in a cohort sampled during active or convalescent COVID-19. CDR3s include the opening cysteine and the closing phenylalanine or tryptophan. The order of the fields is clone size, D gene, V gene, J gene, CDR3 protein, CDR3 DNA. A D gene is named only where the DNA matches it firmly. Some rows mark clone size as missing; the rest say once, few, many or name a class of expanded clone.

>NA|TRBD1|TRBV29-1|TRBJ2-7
CSVGTPGQATYEQYF
TGCAGCGTGGGTACTCCGGGACAGGCCACCTACGAGCAGTACTTC
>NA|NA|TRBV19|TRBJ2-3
CATRNRGGTATDTQYF
TGTGCCACTCGAAACAGGGGAGGAACGGCCACAGATACGCAGTATTTT
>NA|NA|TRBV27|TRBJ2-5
CASSFQGQETQYF
TGTGCCAGCAGTTTTCAGGGGCAAGAGACCCAGTACTTC
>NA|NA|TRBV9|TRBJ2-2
CASSVVSQGGAGELFF
TGTGCCAGCAGCGTAGTCTCCCAAGGAGGGGCCGGGGAGCTGTTTTTT
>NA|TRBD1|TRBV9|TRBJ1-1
CASSVTGTGGPKGTEAFF
TGTGCCAGCAGCGTAACCGGGACAGGGGGCCCCAAAGGCACTGAAGCTTTCTTT
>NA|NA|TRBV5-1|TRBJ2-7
CASSRTVGTLYEQYF
TGCGCCAGCAGTCGGACAGTAGGGACGCTCTACGAGCAGTACTTC
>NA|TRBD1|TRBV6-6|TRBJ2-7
CASSQPGQGLSGQYF
TGTGCCAGCAGTCAACCGGGACAGGGGCTTTCAGGGCAGTACTTC
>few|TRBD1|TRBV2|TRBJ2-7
CASSDLVGQSTSYEQYF
TGTGCCAGCAGTGACCTTGTGGGACAGAGTACTTCCTACGAGCAGTACTTC
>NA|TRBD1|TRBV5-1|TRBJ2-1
CASSLSGQGHNEQFF
TGCGCCAGCAGCTTATCTGGACAGGGGCACAATGAGCAGTTCTTC
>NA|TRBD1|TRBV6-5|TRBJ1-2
CASSYRGQGGGYGYTF
TGTGCCAGCAGTTATAGGGGACAGGGGGGTGGCTATGGCTACACCTTC
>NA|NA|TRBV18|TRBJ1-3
CASSPDSTDSGNTIYF
TGTGCCAGCTCTCCCGACAGTACCGACTCTGGAAACACCATATATTTT
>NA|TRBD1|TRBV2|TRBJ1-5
CASSERGQVYQPQHF
TGTGCCAGCAGTGAACGGGGACAGGTTTATCAGCCCCAGCATTTT
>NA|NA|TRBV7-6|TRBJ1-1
CASSLAGVGGAFF
TGTGCCAGCAGCTTAGCCGGAGTGGGGGGAGCTTTCTTT
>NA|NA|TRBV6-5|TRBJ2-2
CASSYTRQKTGELFF
TGTGCCAGCAGTTACACCCGACAGAAAACCGGGGAGCTGTTTTTT
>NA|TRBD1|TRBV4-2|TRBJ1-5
CASSVTGGYQPQHF
TGTGCCAGCAGCGTGACAGGGGGCTATCAGCCCCAGCATTTT
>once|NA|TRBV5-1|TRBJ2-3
CASSPTPGLHTDTQYF
TGCGCCAGCAGCCCTACGCCGGGACTCCACACAGATACGCAGTATTTT
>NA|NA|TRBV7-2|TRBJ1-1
CASNPGWGNMNTEAFF
TGTGCCAGCAATCCCGGGTGGGGCAACATGAACACTGAAGCTTTCTTT
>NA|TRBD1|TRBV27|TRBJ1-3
CASSRTGDSGNTIYF
TGTGCCAGCAGCCGGACAGGCGACTCTGGAAACACCATATATTTT
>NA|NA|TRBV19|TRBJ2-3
CASRKTGITDTQYF
TGTGCCAGTAGAAAAACAGGGATCACAGATACGCAGTATTTT
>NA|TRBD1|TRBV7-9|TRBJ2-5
CASSLGDRGRQETQYF
TGTGCCAGCAGCTTAGGGGACAGGGGGCGTCAAGAGACCCAGTACTTC
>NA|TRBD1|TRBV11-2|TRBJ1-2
CASSSGQGGRYTF
TGTGCCAGCAGCTCGGGACAGGGAGGACGCTACACCTTC
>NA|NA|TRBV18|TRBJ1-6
CASSPRDSAGNNSPLHF
TGTGCCAGCTCACCACGAGACTCGGCGGGTAATAATTCACCCCTCCACTTT
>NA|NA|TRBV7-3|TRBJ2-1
CASSLNPAGANEQFF
TGTGCCAGCAGCTTAAACCCCGCAGGGGCAAATGAGCAGTTCTTC
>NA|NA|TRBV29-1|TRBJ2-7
CSVEEKTGYSYEQYF
TGCAGCGTTGAAGAAAAAACAGGTTACTCCTACGAGCAGTACTTC
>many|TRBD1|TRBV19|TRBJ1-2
CASSRSGTGYGYTF
TGTGCCAGTAGTAGGTCCGGGACAGGGTATGGCTACACCTTC
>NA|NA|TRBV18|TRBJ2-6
CASSDQGSGANVLTF
TGTGCCAGCTCCGATCAGGGGTCCGGGGCCAACGTCCTGACTTTC
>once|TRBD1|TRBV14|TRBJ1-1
CASSHPRGQGAFF
TGTGCCAGCAGCCACCCCAGGGGGCAAGGAGCTTTCTTT
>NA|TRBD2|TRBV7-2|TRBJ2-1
CASSKVAGGANNEQFF
TGTGCCAGCAGCAAAGTGGCGGGGGGGGCGAATAATGAGCAGTTCTTC
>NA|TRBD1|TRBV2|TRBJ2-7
CASSIRGPTPYEQYF
TGTGCCAGCAGCATCAGGGGGCCAACTCCCTACGAGCAGTACTTC
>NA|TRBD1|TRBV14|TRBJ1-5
CASSQEQGAQPQHF
TGTGCCAGCAGCCAAGAACAGGGGGCGCAGCCCCAGCATTTT
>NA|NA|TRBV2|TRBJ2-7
CASSRGESYEQYF
TGTGCCAGCAGCCGCGGGGAATCCTACGAGCAGTACTTC
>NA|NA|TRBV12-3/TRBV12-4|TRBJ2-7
CASSRTVPYEQYF
TGTGCCAGCAGCCGGACAGTCCCCTACGAGCAGTACTTC
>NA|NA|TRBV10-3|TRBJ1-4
CAISESSGTNEKLFF
TGTGCCATCAGTGAGTCGAGCGGCACTAATGAAAAACTGTTTTTT
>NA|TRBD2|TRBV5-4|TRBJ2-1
CASSLPLAGGTNEQFF
TGTGCCAGCAGCTTGCCCCTAGCGGGGGGTACCAATGAGCAGTTCTTC
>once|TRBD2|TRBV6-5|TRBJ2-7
CASSYPGLAGNEQYF
TGTGCCAGCAGTTACCCAGGACTAGCGGGGAACGAGCAGTACTTC
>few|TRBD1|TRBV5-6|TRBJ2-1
CASSRKDRSSYNEQFF
TGTGCCAGCAGCAGGAAGGACAGGAGCTCCTACAATGAGCAGTTCTTC
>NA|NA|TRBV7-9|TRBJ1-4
CASSLARELFF
TGTGCCAGCAGCTTGGCCCGGGAACTGTTTTTT
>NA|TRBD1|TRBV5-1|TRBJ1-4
CASSLHSTGGSEKLFF
TGCGCCAGCAGCTTGCACTCGACAGGGGGATCCGAAAAACTGTTTTTT
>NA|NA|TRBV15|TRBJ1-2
CATSRDGRQKANYGYTF
TGTGCCACCAGCAGAGATGGTCGACAGAAAGCTAACTATGGCTACACCTTC